This T cell receptor (beta chain) was obtained from a study of vaccination and CD4 T cells after COVID-19. For the study at large: Median time from COVID diagnosis to post-COVID sampling was 101 days (35 to 161). In culture, cells were exposed to overlapping spike peptides from SARS-CoV-2, HCoV-NL63, HCoV-OC43 and HCoV-229E. General study points: In convalescent patients, a median around 86% of reactive clones appeared only post-vaccination.

At the Johns Hopkins FTIC core, DNA taken from cultured CD4+ T cells was sequenced by way of the Oncomine TCR Beta short-read assay. TCRdb recomputed calls from the PCR reads with MiXCR, one row per CDR3 protein. The data hold around 20,000 distinct CDR3 sequences, with under 30% observed a single time. The V end was cut by 1 base, the J end by 2 bases, with 11 bases between. The CDR3 contains 16 residues. Germline loops: CDR1 LGHNA, CDR2 YSLEER. A word on this clonotype: Its specificity is unknown.

Described treatment: approximately 11-day PBMC culture with coronavirus spike peptide pools or control peptides (ViraFEST assay). Antigen-specific T cell expansion with peptide pools preceded TCR sequencing in the ViraFEST approach. This TCR was recovered from a human donor with COVID-19. Source material: cultured CD4+ T cells from blood. This chain uses TRBV4-3 with TRBJ1-4, with D uncertain. DNA of the CDR3: TGCGCCAGCAGCCAAGTGGGCGGCGGCACTAATGAAAAACTGTTTTTT. This gives the protein CASSQVGGGTNEKLFF.